One sample yielded the 20 T cell receptor beta chains listed below, sequenced in a study of blood T cell repertoires in COVID-19. TCRdb's table, derived via immunoSEQ multiplex PCR, lists solely in-frame clones and lacks some. The repertoire has a few hundred thousand clones, just under 90% of them found once; the top ten carry about a tenth. The sequencing input was PBMCs or T cells enriched from blood (not recorded which). These receptors all stem from a woman in her 50s who had recovered from COVID-19.

CDR3 amino acids: CASRTGRNTEAFF. The DNA for the CDR3 is TGTGCCAGTAGAACCGGTCGGAACACTGAAGCTTTCTTT. The chain recombines TRBV19 with TRBJ1-1; D gene ambiguous. This CDR3 spans 13 amino acids. Germline assignment: CDR1 LNHDA and CDR2 SQIVND (reference sequence). Trimming pared 6 bases from V and 1 base from J, leaving 9 bases between.

The chain joins TRBV5-1 to TRBJ2-3; 8 bases match TRBD1. The germline V gene has CDR1 SGHRS and CDR2 YFSETQ. The CDR3 spans 14 residues. Trimming removed 4 bases from V and 3 bases from J; junction bases left unmatched: 4. The CDR3 loop is CASSETGGTDTQYF. CDR3 nucleotide sequence: TGCGCCAGCAGCGAAACAGGGGGGACAGATACGCAGTATTTT. Combining the CDR3 with reference TRBV5-1 and TRBJ2-3 gives the whole variable domain KAGVTQTPRYLIKTRGQQVTLSCSPISGHRSVSWYQQTPGQGLQFLFEYFSETQRNKGNFPGRFSGRQFSNSRSEMNVSTLELGDSALYLCASSETGGTDTQYFGPGTRLTVL.

The rearrangement joins TRBV19 to TRBJ1-1, with D perhaps TRBD1 (5 bases). The CDR3 spans 15 residues. V was trimmed by 5 bases and J by 0 bases, leaving 13 bases between them. The germline gives CDR1 LNHDA, CDR2 SQIVND (reference sequence). The CDR3 nucleotides read TGTGCCAGTAGTCTTCCGACAGTCCTGAACACTGAAGCTTTCTTT. The encoded protein is CASSLPTVLNTEAFF.

The chain employs TRBV6-6 and TRBJ1-1, with unresolved D. The CDR3 has 15 residues. The germline V and J ends were trimmed by 3 bases and 8 bases, with 19 bases remaining between them. Looked up from germline, CDR1 is MNHNY and CDR2 is SVGAGI (reference sequence). DNA of the CDR3: TGTGCCAGCAGTTATCCGAGTAGAGTGACTCGGGAAGCTTTCTTT. As protein: CASSYPSRVTREAFF.

The chain joins TRBV6-5 to TRBJ1-1, with D maybe TRBD1 (6 bases). CDR3 length: 14 amino acids. Germline assignment: CDR1 MNHEY and CDR2 SVGAGI. Between the trimmed V and J ends, which lost 2 bases and 4 bases, there was a span of 11 bases. As DNA, the CDR3 is TGTGCCAGCAGTTACCCAGGGGTTGGCACTGAAGCTTTCTTT. This sequence encodes CASSYPGVGTEAFF.

The V and J genes are TRBV18 and TRBJ1-2; 8 bases line up with TRBD1. This CDR3 spans 17 amino acids. Germline CDR1 and CDR2: KGHSH and LQKENI. Trimming removed 2 bases from V and 2 bases from J; junction bases left unmatched: 10. Here the CDR3 DNA reads TGTGCCAGCTCACCAGAGCCGGGACAGGCTGACAACTATGGCTACACCTTC. Its translation is CASSPEPGQADNYGYTF.

The V call is TRBV19, the J call TRBJ1-5, with D possibly TRBD1 on 5 matching bases. CDR1 and CDR2 (germline): LNHDA, SQIVND (reference sequence). The V gene lost 1 base and the J gene lost 0 bases, with 7 bases spanning the gap. The CDR3 loop spans 15 amino acids. CDR3 protein: CASSIGGISNQPQHF. The CDR3 DNA reads TGTGCCAGTAGTATAGGGGGCATTAGCAATCAGCCCCAGCATTTT.

The rearrangement uses TRBV30 and TRBJ1-1; D may be TRBD1 (5 bases). Germline V CDR1 and CDR2: GTSNPN, SVGIG (reference sequence). The CDR3 length is 17 residues. Between the trimmed V and J ends, which lost 0 bases and 0 bases, there was a span of 17 bases. The DNA of the CDR3 is TGTGCCTGGAGTGTACTGGGGGGGTCCTCAATGAACACTGAAGCTTTCTTT. Its protein is CAWSVLGGSSMNTEAFF.

This clone was seen a handful of times. The chain carries TRBV9 and TRBJ2-3; 9 bases are shared with TRBD2. The CDR3 has 16 residues. J was trimmed by 6 bases and V by 0 bases; bases with no gene match: 8. Germline V lookup: CDR1 SGDLS, CDR2 YYNGEE. The DNA for the CDR3 is TGTGCCAGCAGCGTAGGCCTAGCGGGGCTCCGGGATACGCAGTATTTT. Amino acids: CASSVGLAGLRDTQYF.

The chain employs TRBV28 and TRBJ1-5; no clear D. Trimming cost V 6 bases and J 0 bases, with 18 bases left between them. The CDR3 spans 17 residues. CDR1 is MDHEN, CDR2 SYDVKM, per germline. The chain's CDR3 is CASSLGRTASSNQPQHF. The CDR3, as DNA: TGTGCCAGCAGCCTAGGCCGTACCGCCTCTAGCAATCAGCCCCAGCATTTT.

V usage is TRBV25-1 and J usage is TRBJ1-1, with TRBD1 matching 8 bases. After removal of 3 bases from V and 4 bases from J, the junction contained 4 bases not matched to a gene. Germline lookup yields CDR1 MGHDK and CDR2 SYGVNS. This CDR3 spans 14 amino acids. CDR3 in amino acids: CASSDRQGATEAFF. The CDR3 DNA follows: TGTGCCAGCAGTGATCGGCAGGGGGCCACTGAAGCTTTCTTT.

This clone was picked up one time. The chain has TRBV20-1 and TRBJ2-5; D gene unclear. V dropped 5 bases and J dropped 6 bases, with 7 bases sitting between them. CDR1 and CDR2 from the germline V gene are DFQATT and SNEGSKA (reference sequence). The CDR3 is made up of 10 amino acids. The CDR3: CSAPFQTQYF. The CDR3 nucleotides read TGCAGTGCTCCCTTTCAGACCCAGTACTTC.

V is TRBV5-1 and J is TRBJ2-2; the match to TRBD1 covers 7 bases. The CDR3 runs to 13 residues. Germline V gene lookup returns CDR1 SGHRS and CDR2 YFSETQ. J was trimmed by 7 bases and V by 2 bases; bases with no gene match: 2. In DNA, the CDR3 is TGCGCCAGCAGCTTAGGGGGCGACGGGGAGCTGTTTTTT. Amino acid sequence: CASSLGGDGELFF.

The V gene is TRBV5-4, the J gene TRBJ2-1; the match to TRBD2 covers 9 bases. The ends lost 5 bases at V and 7 bases at J; junction bases unmatched: 10. The CDR3 contains 15 residues. The germline V gene encodes CDR1 SGHNT and CDR2 YYREEE (reference sequence). CDR3 protein: CASSSLAGGLNEQFF. The CDR3 nucleotides are TGTGCCAGCAGTTCACTAGCGGGCGGATTGAATGAGCAGTTCTTC.

The chain links TRBV6-5 to TRBJ2-7, with 8 bases that match TRBD1. The trim removed 1 base at V and 0 bases at J, leaving 2 bases unmatched. The germline gives CDR1 MNHEY, CDR2 SVGAGI. The CDR3 runs 15 residues. CDR3 bases: TGTGCCAGCAGTTACTGGGACAGGAGCTCCTACGAGCAGTACTTC. Amino acids: CASSYWDRSSYEQYF.

This chain joins TRBV18 and TRBJ1-1; the match to TRBD1 covers 9 bases. Losses at the gene ends were 4 bases for V and 8 bases for J; bases not matched to a gene: 14. Germline loops: CDR1 KGHSH, CDR2 LQKENI. The length of the CDR3 is 16 residues. The CDR3 region has the DNA TGTGCCAGCTCACTATCGACAGGGGGAGGAGGTTTAGAAGCTTTCTTT. As protein: CASSLSTGGGGLEAFF.

CDR3 loop: CASSSTGMIATNEKLFF. The CDR3 DNA follows: TGTGCCAGCAGCTCTACAGGGATGATAGCAACTAATGAAAAACTGTTTTTT. The gene calls are TRBV7-9 and TRBJ1-4; possibly TRBD1 for D (6 bases). The CDR3 covers 17 residues. The germline V and J ends were trimmed by 4 bases and 0 bases, with 15 bases remaining between them. Germline CDR1 SEHNR, CDR2 FQNEAQ (reference sequence).

This chain joins TRBV9 and TRBJ1-6; D not resolved. The CDR3 is 14 residues long. Germline V gives CDR1 SGDLS, CDR2 YYNGEE. The V and J ends lost 0 bases and 9 bases respectively, with 10 bases between them. CDR3 nucleotides: TGTGCCAGCAGCGTAGATGACATTTTTTCACCCCTCCACTTT. Residues: CASSVDDIFSPLHF. Based on the CDR3 plus reference TRBV9 and TRBJ1-6, the full variable domain is DSGVTQTPKHLITATGQRVTLRCSPRSGDLSVYWYQQSLDQGLQFLIQYYNGEERAKGNILERFSAQQFPDLHSELNLSSLELGDSALYFCASSVDDIFSPLHFGNGTRLTVT.

The genes are TRBV5-1 and TRBJ2-5; tentatively, D is TRBD2 (5 bases). CDR3 length: 13 amino acids. The germline CDR1 and CDR2 sequences are SGHRS and YFSETQ. The V gene lost 3 bases and the J gene lost 3 bases, with 9 bases spanning the gap. The CDR3 reads CASSSSAEETQYF. The CDR3 bases are TGCGCCAGCAGCTCCTCAGCGGAAGAGACCCAGTACTTC.

CDR3 region: CASRGTGIGGNTIYF. The CDR3 DNA reads as TGTGCCAGCAGAGGGACAGGGATAGGTGGAAACACCATATATTTT. The chain couples TRBV5-6 to TRBJ1-3, with 9 bases identical to TRBD1. The CDR3 spans 15 residues. V dropped 5 bases and J dropped 3; count of bases not matched to a gene: 6. Looked up from germline, CDR1 is SGHDT and CDR2 is YYEEEE.